Listed below are T cell receptor beta chains from one sample, sequenced in a study of cytomegalovirus exposure and HLA in healthy donors. The assay was immunoSEQ multiplex PCR, and TCRdb's table has in-frame clones only and misses some. This table holds around 36,000 clones, roughly 79% found once. Sequencing was performed on PBMCs. The source of these receptors is a middle-aged woman in good health and CMV-seronegative. CDR3s include the opening cysteine and the closing phenylalanine or tryptophan. Each record gives: J gene, clone size, D gene, V gene, CDR3 DNA, CDR3 protein. The D gene is left open where the match is weak. Size tells how often a clone was seen (once, few, many) or the class of an expanded clone, and some rows leave it out.

J: TRBJ2-7; size: NA; D: NA; V: TRBV6-4; DNA: TGTGCCAGCAGTGCCTCAGGGGATCTCGGAGAGCAGTACTTC; CDR3: CASSASGDLGEQYF
J: TRBJ1-3; size: NA; D: NA; V: TRBV6-5; DNA: TGTGCCAGCAGTTTGAGGCGGATGGGAAACACCATATATTTT; CDR3: CASSLRRMGNTIYF
J: TRBJ1-2; size: few; D: NA; V: TRBV18; DNA: TGTGCCAGCTCACCACAGGGGACTACCTATGGCTACACCTTC; CDR3: CASSPQGTTYGYTF
J: TRBJ1-1; size: NA; D: NA; V: TRBV5-1; DNA: TGCGCCAGCAGCGCGGGCGGCGGGACCACTGAAGCTTTCTTT; CDR3: CASSAGGGTTEAFF
J: TRBJ1-1; size: medium-sized; D: NA; V: TRBV28; DNA: TGTGCCAGCAGTTCATCCCAAAGGACAGAAATGAACACTGAAGCTTTCTTT; CDR3: CASSSSQRTEMNTEAFF
J: TRBJ2-1; size: few; D: TRBD1; V: TRBV18; DNA: TGTGCCAGCTCGCCCTCGCCGGGACAGGGGTACAATGAGCAGTTCTTC; CDR3: CASSPSPGQGYNEQFF
J: TRBJ1-1; size: few; D: TRBD1; V: TRBV9; DNA: TGTGCCAGCAGCGGAGACAGGGGGCAAAAAGCTTTCTTT; CDR3: CASSGDRGQKAFF
J: TRBJ1-2; size: NA; D: NA; V: TRBV4-1; DNA: TGCGCCAGCAGCCAGTTAACGGTAAACTATGGCTACACCTTC; CDR3: CASSQLTVNYGYTF
J: TRBJ1-6; size: NA; D: NA; V: TRBV7-2; DNA: TGTGCCAGCAGCCCAGTTCGAAATTCACCCCTCCACTTT; CDR3: CASSPVRNSPLHF
J: TRBJ1-1; size: NA; D: NA; V: TRBV29-1; DNA: TGCAGCGCCCGAGGGGGAACGAACACTGAAGCTTTCTTT; CDR3: CSARGGTNTEAFF
J: TRBJ1-1; size: NA; D: NA; V: TRBV5-1; DNA: TGCGCCAGCAGCCCTAAGGAGACGAGGGCTGAAGCTTTCTTT; CDR3: CASSPKETRAEAFF
J: TRBJ2-5; size: NA; D: NA; V: TRBV7-3; DNA: TGTGCCAGCAGCTCCCAGTACCAAGAGACCCAGTACTTC; CDR3: CASSSQYQETQYF
J: TRBJ1-2; size: NA; D: TRBD1; V: TRBV5-5; DNA: TGTGCCAGCAGCATGGGCCGGGACAGGGCCGTCGCCCCCTATGGCTACACCTTC; CDR3: CASSMGRDRAVAPYGYTF
J: TRBJ1-6; size: NA; D: NA; V: TRBV2; DNA: TGTGCCAGCAGTCTGAGGGGGTCTAATTCACCCCTCCACTTT; CDR3: CASSLRGSNSPLHF
J: TRBJ1-5; size: NA; D: TRBD1; V: TRBV10-3; DNA: TGTGCCATCAGTGACTACAAAAGGGGACAGCAAAGCCATCAGCCCCAGCATTTT; CDR3: CAISDYKRGQQSHQPQHF
J: TRBJ2-3; size: once; D: TRBD2; V: TRBV7-2; DNA: TGTGCCAGCAGCTCCGGGGGGGCCGGTGCAGATACGCAGTATTTT; CDR3: CASSSGGAGADTQYF
J: TRBJ1-1; size: once; D: NA; V: TRBV5-5; DNA: TGTGCCAGCAGCGATAGTCTTAGTCTTGTCGCTGAAGCTTTCTTT; CDR3: CASSDSLSLVAEAFF